These 3 T cell receptor beta chains originate from one sample sequenced in a study of blood T cell repertoires in COVID-19. Sequencing was performed with immunoSEQ multiplex PCR; in TCRdb, only in-frame clones are kept and a portion is missing. The sample has roughly 150,000 clones, roughly 85% seen once. Sample: peripheral blood. The source of these receptors is a woman aged 45 to 65 with COVID-19, enrolled during active disease.

The rearrangement uses TRBV5-4 and TRBJ1-2; 7 positions agree with TRBD1. Germline loops: CDR1 SGHNT, CDR2 YYREEE (reference sequence). The CDR3 runs 13 residues. Trimming cost V 1 base and J 6 bases; bases outside gene matches: 3. DNA of the CDR3: TGTGCCAGCAGCTTGCGACAGGGCAATGGCTACACCTTC. Translated: CASSLRQGNGYTF.

The V gene is TRBV30, the J gene TRBJ1-6; tentatively, D is TRBD1 (5 bases). Per germline, CDR1 GTSNPN and CDR2 SVGIG (reference sequence). Trimming removed 3 bases from V and 6 bases from J, with 12 bases in between. This CDR3 comprises 14 residues. The CDR3 region is CAWRGQGGNSPLHF. CDR3 coding DNA: TGTGCCTGGAGGGGTCAGGGCGGTAATTCACCCCTCCACTTT.

This clone was observed once. The genes are TRBV11-2 and TRBJ1-4; TRBD1 matches at 7 bases. This CDR3 spans 15 amino acids. The V segment lost 4 bases and the J segment 4 bases; nucleotides outside the gene matches: 6. Germline V gene sequence: CDR1 SGHAT, CDR2 FQNNGV. The CDR3, as DNA: TGTGCCAGCAGCTCGCACCGGGACAGTAATGAAAAACTGTTTTTT. Its translation is CASSSHRDSNEKLFF.